What follows is one T cell receptor (beta chain) and its context. This sample was included in a study of blood T cell repertoires in COVID-19. Study-level background: Samples taken during acute and convalescent COVID-19 were collected in the United States, Italy and Spain. PBMCs, B-cell-depleted T cells, or T cells were the source of the cDNA or gDNA that made up the material.

Per the authors' pipeline: From reference gene primer amplification, estimates of nucleated cell counts were derived. This table comes from immunoSEQ multiplex PCR, and its TCRdb copy is limited to in-frame clones, with some not included. V and J calls plus clone size are reproduced from that table; the DNA served to infer D and trimming. The table includes 350,000 to 450,000 clones, approximately 93% detected once. V trimming: 4 bases; J trimming: 0 bases; junction bases outside the gene matches: 10. The V gene's germline CDR1 is SGHRS and CDR2 YFSETQ. The CDR3 runs to 16 residues. This clonotype was sampled from a woman between 40 and 50 years old who had been exposed to COVID-19. This chain uses TRBV5-1 with TRBJ2-7; 7 bases map to TRBD2. The sequencing sample was made of PBMCs or T cells enriched from blood (not recorded which). CDR3 protein: CASSPTGRTSSYEQYF. The CDR3 coding sequence is TGCGCCAGCAGCCCTACTGGGAGGACTAGCTCCTACGAGCAGTACTTC.